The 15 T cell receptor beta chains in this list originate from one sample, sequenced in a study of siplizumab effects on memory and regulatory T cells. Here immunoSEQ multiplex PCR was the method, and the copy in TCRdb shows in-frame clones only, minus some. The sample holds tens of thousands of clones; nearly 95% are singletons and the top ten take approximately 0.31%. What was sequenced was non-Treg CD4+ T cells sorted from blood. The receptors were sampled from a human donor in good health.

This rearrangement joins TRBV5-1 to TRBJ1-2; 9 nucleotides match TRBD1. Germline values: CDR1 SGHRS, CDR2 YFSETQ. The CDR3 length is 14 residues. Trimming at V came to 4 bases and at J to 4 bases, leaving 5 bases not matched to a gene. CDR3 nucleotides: TGCGCCAGCAGCCCAGGGACAGGGAGCTATGGCTACACCTTC. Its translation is CASSPGTGSYGYTF.

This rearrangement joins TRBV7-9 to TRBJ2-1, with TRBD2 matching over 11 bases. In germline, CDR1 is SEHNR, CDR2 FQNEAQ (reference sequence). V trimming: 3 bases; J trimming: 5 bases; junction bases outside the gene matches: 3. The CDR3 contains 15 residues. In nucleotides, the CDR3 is TGTGCCAGCAGCTTTGGGACTAGCGGACACAATGAGCAGTTCTTC. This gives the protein CASSFGTSGHNEQFF.

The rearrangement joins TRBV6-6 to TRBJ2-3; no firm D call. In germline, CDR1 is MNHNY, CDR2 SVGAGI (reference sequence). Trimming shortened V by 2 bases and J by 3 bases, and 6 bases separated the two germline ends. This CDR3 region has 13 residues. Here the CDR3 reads CASSYRATDTQYF. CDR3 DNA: TGTGCCAGCAGTTACAGAGCAACAGATACGCAGTATTTT.

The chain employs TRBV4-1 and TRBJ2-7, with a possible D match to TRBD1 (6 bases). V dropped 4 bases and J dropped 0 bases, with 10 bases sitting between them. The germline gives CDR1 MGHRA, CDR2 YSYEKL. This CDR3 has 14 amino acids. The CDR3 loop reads CASSRTESSYEQYF. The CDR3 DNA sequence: TGCGCCAGCAGCCGGACAGAGAGCTCCTACGAGCAGTACTTC.

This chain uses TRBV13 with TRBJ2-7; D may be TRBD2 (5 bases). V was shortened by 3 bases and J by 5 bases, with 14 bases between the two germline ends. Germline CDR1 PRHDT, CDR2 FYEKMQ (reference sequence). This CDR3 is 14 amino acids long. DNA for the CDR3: TGTGCCAGCAGCTTTGGGAGTGGGTTTAACGAGCAGTACTTC. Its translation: CASSFGSGFNEQYF.

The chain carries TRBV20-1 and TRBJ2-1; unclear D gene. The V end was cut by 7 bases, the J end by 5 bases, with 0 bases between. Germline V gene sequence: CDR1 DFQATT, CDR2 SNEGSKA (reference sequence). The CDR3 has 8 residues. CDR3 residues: CSDNEQFF. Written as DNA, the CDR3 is TGCAGTGACAATGAGCAGTTCTTC.

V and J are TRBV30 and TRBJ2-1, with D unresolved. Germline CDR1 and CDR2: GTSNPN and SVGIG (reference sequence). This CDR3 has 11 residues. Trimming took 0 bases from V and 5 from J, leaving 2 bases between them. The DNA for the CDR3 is TGTGCCTGGAGTGTAAACAATGAGCAGTTCTTC. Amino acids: CAWSVNNEQFF.

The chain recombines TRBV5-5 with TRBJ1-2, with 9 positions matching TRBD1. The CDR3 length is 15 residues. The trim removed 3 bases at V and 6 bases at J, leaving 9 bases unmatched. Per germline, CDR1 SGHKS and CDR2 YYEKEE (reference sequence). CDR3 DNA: TGTGCCAGCAGCTGGAGGGGACAGGGAACAGATGGCTACACCTTC. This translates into CASSWRGQGTDGYTF.

In nucleotides, the CDR3 is TGTGCCAGCAGCGCGACAGGACTGTATGGCTACACCTTC. This encodes CASSATGLYGYTF. The chain joins TRBV7-9 to TRBJ1-2, with D maybe TRBD1 (6 bases). V shed 5 bases and J shed 5 bases, with 12 bases lying between them. Germline-derived CDR1 and CDR2 are SEHNR and FQNEAQ (reference sequence). The CDR3 has 13 amino acids. The entire variable domain, with the rest obtained from reference TRBV7-9 and TRBJ1-2, is as follows: DTGVSQNPRHKITKRGQNVTFRCDPISEHNRLYWYRQTLGQGPEFLTYFQNEAQLEKSRLLSDRFSAERPKGSFSTLEIQRTEQGDSAMYLCASSATGLYGYTFGSGTRLTVV.

The CDR3 sequence: CASSLDLWTDYGYTF. As DNA, the CDR3 is TGTGCCAGCAGCTTAGATTTGTGGACAGACTATGGCTACACCTTC. The rearrangement joins TRBV7-2 to TRBJ1-2; D is possibly TRBD1 (6 bases). The CDR3 has 15 residues. The germline gives CDR1 SGHTA, CDR2 FQGNSA. Trimming pared 1 base from V and 3 bases from J, leaving 12 bases between.

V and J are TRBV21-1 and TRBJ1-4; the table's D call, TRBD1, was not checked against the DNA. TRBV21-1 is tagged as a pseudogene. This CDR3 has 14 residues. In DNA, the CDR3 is TGTGCCAGCAGCAAGGAACAGGGGGGAGAAAAACTGTTTTTT. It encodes CASSKEQGGEKLFF.

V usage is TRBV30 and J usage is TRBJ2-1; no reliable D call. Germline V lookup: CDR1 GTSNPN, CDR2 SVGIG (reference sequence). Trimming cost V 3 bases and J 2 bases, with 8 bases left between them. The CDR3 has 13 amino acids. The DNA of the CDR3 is TGTGCCTGGAGAGGTGACACCTACAATGAGCAGTTCTTC. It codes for CAWRGDTYNEQFF.

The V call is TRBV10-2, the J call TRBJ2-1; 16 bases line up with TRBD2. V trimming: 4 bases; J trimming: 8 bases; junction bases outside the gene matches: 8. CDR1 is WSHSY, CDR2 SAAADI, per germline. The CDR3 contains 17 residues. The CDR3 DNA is TGCGCCAGCAGTGGGGCGCCGGGACTAGCGGGGGGGTATGAGCAGTTCTTC. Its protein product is CASSGAPGLAGGYEQFF.

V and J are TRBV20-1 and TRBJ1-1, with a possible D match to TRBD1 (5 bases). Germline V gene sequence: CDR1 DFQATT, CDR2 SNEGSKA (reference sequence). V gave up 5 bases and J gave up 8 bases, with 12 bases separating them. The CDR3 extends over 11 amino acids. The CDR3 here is CSAGRVREAFF. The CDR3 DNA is TGCAGTGCTGGCAGGGTTCGCGAAGCTTTCTTT.

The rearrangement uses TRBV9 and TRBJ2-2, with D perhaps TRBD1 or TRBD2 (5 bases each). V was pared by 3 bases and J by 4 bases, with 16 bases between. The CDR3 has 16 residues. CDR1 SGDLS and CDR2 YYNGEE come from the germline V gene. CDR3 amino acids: CASSGAGTHITGELFF. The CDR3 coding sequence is TGTGCCAGCAGCGGGGCCGGGACCCACATCACCGGGGAGCTGTTTTTT.